This record covers a single T cell receptor (beta chain). Its antigen specificity is not known. Base qualities are missing; no much larger clone stands one base away. For TCR beta library preparation, roughly 2 micrograms of genomic DNA were extracted from the cryopreserved PBMCs. Longitudinal blood samples from CLL patients on ibrutinib monotherapy were analyzed using high-throughput TCR beta sequencing. The patients took part in an open-label, single-center phase 2 trial of ibrutinib monotherapy. This specimen comes from a study of cytotoxic CD8 clonotypes in ibrutinib-treated CLL (dated by TCRdb to the early 2020s). At the level of the whole study: The cohort included roughly 15 treatment-naive and about a dozen relapsed/refractory patients; about 18 were IGHV unmutated. Partial responses were observed in some 24 patients and complete responses in 2; after a median follow-up of 68 months, remission was maintained in 14 patients and progression was observed in about twelve. Response samples were taken after a median of roughly a year on treatment, ranging from about 6 to 40 months. On average, each sample yielded 255,043 productive templates and 94,082 productive rearrangements. Of the approximately 86 participants in the trial, approximately 25 had longitudinal samples available. Cryopreserved peripheral blood mononuclear cells were obtained before treatment, at response, and at either sustained remission or disease progression. Summary of the overall study and its limitations: Sampling times were not matched between sustained-remission and progressing patients, and lymph node repertoires were not studied. An increase in clonality was observed at ibrutinib response, with clonality remaining stable during sustained remission and falling back toward baseline at progression. Baseline clonality was found to be higher than that of age-matched healthy donors and was strongly correlated with circulating CD8+ T-cell counts. Public clonotypes were rare and either shrank or stayed stable during treatment, and the rise in clonality at ibrutinib response reflected expansion of private clonotypes.

Each clonotype received, on average, about 9.7x coverage in deep resolution sequencing performed on a MiSeq, where the target depth lay between 1 in 1 million and 1 in 200,000 T cells. The immunoSEQ hsTCRB Kit was used to generate TCR beta libraries. The source study handled its data this way. The data were analyzed with ImmunoSEQ Analyzer and ImmunoSEQ Data Assistant, and V, D and J gene assignments followed IMGT definitions. Clonality, which ranges from 0 to 1, was calculated by subtracting the normalized Shannon entropy of productive rearrangement frequencies from one. Only overrepresented clonotypes making up at least 0.05% of the repertoire of each patient were included in the public clonotype analysis. About a dozen age-matched healthy donor repertoires from immuneACCESS served as clonality controls. Here the immuneACCESS table is served through TCRdb, limited to in-frame sequences with V and J called. Missing clones are a known gap in these copies; in checked studies unresolved V genes cover under half, and the rest lacks a known reason. The DNA was the basis for D and trimming; V, J and clone size are from that table. The sample includes some 300,000 clones, with approximately 80% observed a single time. The ten most abundant clones make up about 6.7% of the sample.

In the germline V gene, CDR1 corresponds to SGHDT and CDR2 to YYEEEE. Relative to germline, V is missing 4 bases and J is missing 5 bases, with 13 bases of the junction outside any gene match. The CDR3 sequence holds 17 residues, the cysteine and phenylalanine included. The entry retains the CDR3 DNA only, 51 bases that are in frame from base 1. In this chain, TRBV5-6 is recombined with TRBJ2-4; 9 central nucleotides agree with TRBD2. The sequenced sample was PBMCs, obtained before ibrutinib treatment. This receptor was obtained from a human donor with chronic lymphocytic leukemia. In nucleotides, the sequence is TGTGCCAGCAGCACCCAATGGCGGGAGGGCCCGGAAAACATTCAGTACTTC. Translation gives CASSTQWREGPENIQYF. With the rest looked up from the reference TRBV5-6 and TRBJ2-4 genes rather than sequenced, the full variable domain is DAGVTQSPTHLIKTRGQQVTLRCSPKSGHDTVSWYQQALGQGPQFIFQYYEEEERQRGNFPDRFSGHQFPNYSSELNVNALLLGDSALYLCASSTQWREGPENIQYFGAGTRLSVL.